These 13 T cell receptor beta chains were sequenced from one sample in a study of blood T cell repertoires in COVID-19. Produced via immunoSEQ multiplex PCR; TCRdb's table is partial and in-frame only. The sample consists of a few hundred thousand clones, 65% to 90% of them appearing once. The specimen sequenced was peripheral blood. The receptors derive from a human donor in a cohort sampled during active COVID-19.

The rearrangement joins TRBV6-2 or TRBV6-3 to TRBJ1-1; D is possibly TRBD1 (5 bases). The CDR3 is 13 residues long. Trimming removed 4 bases from V and 5 bases from J, with 11 bases in between. Germline assignment: CDR1 MNHEY and CDR2 SVGEGT. The DNA of the CDR3 is TGTGCCAGCAGTTCAGGGTTTTATACTGAAGCTTTCTTT. Amino acid sequence: CASSSGFYTEAFF.

This clone is a singleton in its sample. The CDR3 protein is CASSLTGEYQPQHF. The CDR3 DNA sequence: TGTGCCAGCAGTCTGACAGGGGAATATCAGCCCCAGCATTTT. The chain employs TRBV27 and TRBJ1-5; 8 bases match TRBD1. This CDR3 is built from 14 residues. Trimming cost V 5 bases and J 5 bases; bases outside gene matches: 5. Germline CDR1 MNHEY, CDR2 SMNVEV (reference sequence).

The chain joins TRBV5-1 to TRBJ1-6, with D perhaps matching TRBD1 (5 bases). Germline values: CDR1 SGHRS, CDR2 YFSETQ. Trimming removed 1 base from V and 7 bases from J, with 9 bases in between. This CDR3 contains 14 residues. CDR3 in amino acids: CASSLQGRNSPLHF. The DNA of the CDR3 is TGCGCCAGCAGCTTGCAGGGAAGAAATTCACCCCTCCACTTT.

The rearrangement joins TRBV10-3 to TRBJ1-1; D not certain. V shed 5 bases and J shed 3 bases, with 10 bases lying between them. CDR3 length: 13 amino acids. Germline assignment: CDR1 ENHRY and CDR2 SYGVKD. This chain's CDR3 is CAISWASDTEAFF. The CDR3 nucleotides are TGTGCCATCAGTTGGGCGTCGGACACTGAAGCTTTCTTT.

This clone was seen a single time. The chain joins TRBV19 to TRBJ1-2; D gene ambiguous. Looked up from germline, CDR1 is LNHDA and CDR2 is SQIVND (reference sequence). The CDR3 has 13 residues. V lost 6 bases and J 4 bases, leaving 12 bases between the germline ends. This CDR3 is CASSPPGAYGYTF. The CDR3 DNA is TGTGCCAGTAGCCCACCCGGTGCCTATGGCTACACCTTC.

The rearrangement links TRBV14 to TRBJ1-2, with D uncertain. V was pared by 0 bases and J by 7 bases, with 21 bases between. The germline V gene has CDR1 SGHDN and CDR2 FVKESK. The CDR3 is made up of 17 amino acids. This CDR3 is CASSQDLWQEGYSGYTF. In nucleotides, the CDR3 is TGTGCCAGCAGCCAAGACTTGTGGCAGGAGGGTTACTCTGGCTACACCTTC.

The V call is TRBV6-5, the J call TRBJ1-2; D unclear. The length of the CDR3 is 15 residues. V was trimmed by 0 bases and J by 4 bases, leaving 12 bases between them. CDR1 is MNHEY and CDR2 is SVGAGI in the germline V gene. DNA for the CDR3: TGTGCCAGCAGTTACTCGATAAGAGCTGGCTATGGCTACACCTTC. It is translated as CASSYSIRAGYGYTF.

DNA of the CDR3: TGTGCCAGCACGAACAGGGGGAACACCGGGGAGCTGTTTTTT. Translating gives CASTNRGNTGELFF. V gene TRBV27 combines with J gene TRBJ2-2; 7 bases map to TRBD1. The V gene's germline CDR1 is MNHEY and CDR2 SMNVEV (reference sequence). J was trimmed by 1 base and V by 7 bases; bases with no gene match: 3. The CDR3 extends over 14 amino acids.

V gene TRBV7-9 combines with J gene TRBJ1-6; 7 bases are shared with TRBD1. Trimming at V came to 5 bases and at J to 10 bases, leaving 23 bases not matched to a gene. Germline CDR1 and CDR2: SEHNR and FQNEAQ (reference sequence). The CDR3 has 19 residues. In DNA form, the CDR3 reads TGTGCCAGCAGCCCTCCGACAGGGACGGTTCTCCCTTCGGACTCACCCCTCCACTTT. This translates into CASSPPTGTVLPSDSPLHF.

This clone was seen only once. J is TRBJ1-2 and V is TRBV5-1; no firm D call. From germline, CDR1 is SGHRS and CDR2 YFSETQ. The V end was cut by 4 bases, the J end by 4 bases, with 8 bases between. CDR3 length equals 12 residues. CDR3 sequence (DNA): TGCGCCAGCAGCCCGGCGGGCTATGGCTACACCTTC. Encoded protein: CASSPAGYGYTF.

CDR3 coding DNA: TGTGCCAGCAGTCGACTTAGCACAGATACGCAGTATTTT. Translation gives CASSRLSTDTQYF. The V and J genes are TRBV11-2 and TRBJ2-3; D call uncertain. With 6 bases removed from V and 0 bases from J, the gap between germline ends came to 7 bases. Germline CDR1 and CDR2: SGHAT and FQNNGV. This CDR3 is 13 amino acids long.

This chain joins TRBV7-8 and TRBJ1-5, with TRBD1 matching 7 bases. J was trimmed by 5 bases and V by 5 bases; bases with no gene match: 9. The CDR3 loop spans 15 amino acids. Per the germline V gene, CDR1 is SGHVS and CDR2 is FQNEAQ. The CDR3 DNA reads TGTGCCAGCAGCCAAGACAGGGCGTCCCATCAGCCCCAGCATTTT. Residues: CASSQDRASHQPQHF.

With regard to this clone: A junction end diverges from the germline sequence, so it may reflect a read error. The genes are TRBV5-1 and TRBJ1-5; a possible D gene is TRBD1 (5 bases). Germline CDR1 and CDR2: SGHRS and YFSETQ. CDR3 length: 14 amino acids. The CDR3 region has the DNA TGCGCCAGCAGCTTGGGAACAGGCAAACAGCCCCAGCATTTT. This codes for CASSLGTGKQPQHF.